These 17 T cell receptor beta chains came from one sample sequenced in a study of T cell responses to AZD1222 COVID-19 vaccine. Repertoires were generated with immunoSEQ multiplex PCR, while TCRdb's copy carries only in-frame clones and drops some. The sample comprises around 99,000 clones, around 89% of which are singletons, and less than 8% rests with the top ten. Sequencing used peripheral blood, obtained on day 0 of AZD1222 vaccination. The receptors shown here come from an adult in good health.

V and J are TRBV30 and TRBJ1-6; D is unclear. The CDR3 has 15 amino acids. CDR1 and CDR2 (germline): GTSNPN, SVGIG (reference sequence). V shed 3 bases and J shed 8 bases, with 17 bases lying between them. The CDR3 here is CAWSPLGGRDSPLHF. CDR3 nucleotides: TGTGCCTGGAGCCCCCTGGGAGGACGAGATTCACCCCTCCACTTT.

The chain recombines TRBV2 with TRBJ1-2; 12 nucleotides agree with TRBD1. Germline CDR1 reads SNHLY; CDR2 reads FYNNEI. The CDR3 sequence is 14 residues long. V shed 6 bases, J shed 8 bases, and the junction held 7 bases outside the gene matches. CDR3 sequence (DNA): TGTGCCAGCAGCTGGGACAGGGGGCGCGAAGGCTACACCTTC. Amino acid sequence: CASSWDRGREGYTF.

This chain links TRBV3-1 (or the pseudogene TRBV3-2) with TRBJ1-4, with TRBD1 matching over 11 bases. There are 14 residues in the CDR3. CDR1 LGHDT and CDR2 YNNKEL come from the germline V gene (reference sequence). Trimming took 4 bases from V and 9 from J; bases not matched to a gene: 4. The DNA of the CDR3 is TGTGCCAGCAGCCCAGGACAGGGGGCGAAAAAACTGTTTTTT. Its translation: CASSPGQGAKKLFF.

This rearrangement joins TRBV20-1 to TRBJ2-4; D is unclear. Looked up from germline, CDR1 is DFQATT and CDR2 is SNEGSKA (reference sequence). Trimming left V 5 bases short and J 3 bases short, with 11 bases between. The CDR3 is 13 residues long. CDR3 nucleotides: TGCAGTGCTCGTGAGGAATACAAAAACATTCAGTACTTC. It translates to CSAREEYKNIQYF.

There are a few counts of this clone. The chain uses TRBV5-4 and TRBJ2-7, with D perhaps matching TRBD1 or TRBD2 (5 bases each). V was pared by 5 bases and J by 1 base, with 13 bases between. The CDR3 is 14 residues long. Germline CDR1 is SGHNT and CDR2 is YYREEE (reference sequence). This CDR3 reads CASREDGASYEQYF. The CDR3 coding sequence is TGTGCCAGCAGAGAAGACGGGGCATCCTACGAGCAGTACTTC.

This chain connects TRBV3-1 (or the pseudogene TRBV3-2) to TRBJ1-2, with D possibly TRBD1 on 6 matching bases. Germline V gene lookup returns CDR1 LGHDT and CDR2 YNNKEL (reference sequence). The CDR3 runs 15 residues. Between the trimmed V and J ends, which lost 7 bases and 5 bases, there was a span of 20 bases. CDR3: CASTLRWGAGYGYTF. DNA for the CDR3: TGTGCCAGCACCTTAAGGTGGGGGGCTGGGTATGGCTACACCTTC.

The sample holds many counts of this clone. This chain links TRBV6-5 with TRBJ2-1; D unresolved. Deletions cut 0 bases from V and 2 bases from J, with 2 bases between. Germline loops: CDR1 MNHEY, CDR2 SVGAGI. The CDR3 runs to 13 residues. The CDR3 nucleotides are TGTGCCAGCAGTTACTCGACCTACAATGAGCAGTTCTTC. Protein sequence: CASSYSTYNEQFF.

This clone was detected only once. The V and J genes are TRBV25-1 and TRBJ1-3; no definite D call. This CDR3 region has 13 residues. V was clipped by 3 bases and J by 4 bases, with 7 bases between them. Germline V CDR1 and CDR2: MGHDK, SYGVNS. The CDR3 spells CASSESGGNTIYF. The CDR3 nucleotides read TGTGCCAGCAGTGAGAGCGGAGGAAACACCATATATTTT. Filled out from reference TRBV25-1 and TRBJ1-3, the complete variable domain reads EADIYQTPRYLVIGTGKKITLECSQTMGHDKMYWYQQDPGMELHLIHYSYGVNSTEKGDLSSESTVSRIRTEHFPLTLESARPSHTSQYLCASSESGGNTIYFGEGSWLTVV.

This sequence joins TRBV15 and TRBJ2-7; maybe TRBD2 (5 bases). V lost 0 bases, J lost 6 bases, and 12 bases lay in between. Germline V gives CDR1 LNHNV, CDR2 YYDKDF (reference sequence). CDR3 size: 14 residues. CDR3 coding DNA: TGTGCCACCAGCAGAGACGAAGGGAGCAGCGAGCAGTACTTC. This codes for CATSRDEGSSEQYF.

V and J are TRBV27 and TRBJ2-2; a possible D gene is TRBD1 (6 bases). V was cut by 5 bases and J by 0 bases, with 19 bases left in between. This CDR3 has 18 residues. Germline V lookup: CDR1 MNHEY, CDR2 SMNVEV (reference sequence). The CDR3 DNA reads as TGTGCCAGCAGTAAGGGGTGGGGCAGGGGTTCGAACACCGGGGAGCTGTTTTTT. Protein: CASSKGWGRGSNTGELFF.

The V and J genes are TRBV24-1 and TRBJ1-3; no reliable D call. The V and J ends lost 1 base and 0 bases respectively, with 15 bases between them. Germline V lookup: CDR1 KGHDR, CDR2 SFDVKD. The CDR3 consists of 18 residues. The CDR3 protein is CATSDFDGPQFSGNTIYF. The DNA of the CDR3 is TGTGCCACCAGTGATTTCGACGGTCCCCAGTTCTCTGGAAACACCATATATTTT.

The chain recombines TRBV12-3 or TRBV12-4 with TRBJ2-5; maybe TRBD2 (5 bases). The CDR3 has 13 residues. V dropped 5 bases and J dropped 10 bases, with 17 bases sitting between them. The CDR3 sequence is CASSRSALEGQYF. In DNA form, the CDR3 reads TGTGCCAGCAGTCGAAGCGCCCTAGAGGGCCAGTACTTC.

This clone was recorded only once. The rearrangement links TRBV9 to TRBJ2-1; no firm D call. Trimming left V 0 bases short and J 11 bases short, with 12 bases between. Germline assignment: CDR1 SGDLS and CDR2 YYNGEE. The CDR3 runs to 13 residues. CDR3 sequence: CASSVADGSKQFF. For the CDR3, the DNA is TGTGCCAGCAGCGTAGCCGACGGCTCGAAGCAGTTCTTC.

This chain links TRBV15 with TRBJ2-4, with D possibly called TRBD1 or TRBD2 (5 bases each). This CDR3 has 15 residues. The germline CDR1 and CDR2 sequences are LNHNV and YYDKDF (reference sequence). V shed 1 base and J shed 10 bases, with 17 bases lying between them. CDR3 loop: CATSRAWGRRTIQYF. The CDR3 nucleotides are TGTGCCACCAGCAGAGCTTGGGGACGTCGTACTATTCAGTACTTC.

V is TRBV9 and J is TRBJ1-5; 8 bases agree with TRBD1. This CDR3 comprises 15 residues. Germline-derived CDR1 and CDR2 are SGDLS and YYNGEE. V lost 5 bases to trimming and J lost 5 bases; unmatched junction nucleotides: 9. The CDR3 protein is CASSAIGDRHQPQHF. The CDR3 coding sequence is TGTGCCAGCAGTGCCATAGGGGACAGGCATCAGCCCCAGCATTTT.

The gene calls are TRBV5-1 and TRBJ2-1; 7 bases line up with TRBD2. CDR3 length: 20 amino acids. The germline V gene has CDR1 SGHRS and CDR2 YFSETQ. Trimming at V came to 0 bases and at J to 0 bases, leaving 15 bases not matched to a gene. The DNA of the CDR3 is TGCGCCAGCAGCTTGGAGGTAGGGAGTAGCGGGCTTAGCTCCTACAATGAGCAGTTCTTC. This translates into CASSLEVGSSGLSSYNEQFF.

V gene TRBV11-1 combines with J gene TRBJ2-3; the D is unclear. CDR3 length equals 15 residues. Germline lookup yields CDR1 SGHAT and CDR2 FQDESV (reference sequence). The ends were cut back, 3 bases at V and 2 bases at J, with 12 bases in the middle. The CDR3 protein is CASSFGPQPTDTQYF. DNA for the CDR3: TGTGCCAGCAGCTTCGGGCCTCAACCCACAGATACGCAGTATTTT.